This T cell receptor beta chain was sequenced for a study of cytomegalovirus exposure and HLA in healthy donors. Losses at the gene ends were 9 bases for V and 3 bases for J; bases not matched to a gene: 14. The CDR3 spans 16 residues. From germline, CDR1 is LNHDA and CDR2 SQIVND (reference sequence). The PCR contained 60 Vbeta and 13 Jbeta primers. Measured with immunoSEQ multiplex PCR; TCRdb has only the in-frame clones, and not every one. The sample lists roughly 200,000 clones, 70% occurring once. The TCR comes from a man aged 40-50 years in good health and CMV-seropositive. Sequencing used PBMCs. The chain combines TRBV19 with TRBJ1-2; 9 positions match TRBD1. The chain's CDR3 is CASRWSTGGFDYGYTF. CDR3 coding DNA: TGTGCCAGCAGGTGGTCGACAGGGGGTTTCGACTATGGCTACACCTTC.